This T cell receptor (beta chain) was captured by sequencing in a study of cytomegalovirus exposure and HLA in healthy donors. Primers included in the PCR were 60 Vbeta and 13 Jbeta primers. The protocol was immunoSEQ multiplex PCR, while the TCRdb copy is restricted to in-frame clones and leaves out a portion. The sample holds around 300,000 clones, more than 55% seen once. Sampled while nominally healthy, donors likely had unrecorded immune exposures. Overall study results and limits: The study recorded 160 or so TCR beta chains that were cytomegalovirus-associated.

Comment on this clone: What it recognizes is unknown.

The J segment lost 5 bases and the V segment lost 6 bases, leaving 8 bases of the junction unmatched. CDR3 length equals 15 residues. Germline assignment: CDR1 SQVTM and CDR2 ANQGSEA. The sequenced material came from PBMCs. This chain connects TRBV29-1 to TRBJ1-5; TRBD1 matches at 12 bases. This clonotype was obtained from a female donor in good health and CMV-seronegative. The CDR3 region is CSVQSGTGGYQPQHF. The CDR3 nucleotides are TGCAGCGTGCAGTCGGGGACAGGGGGCTATCAGCCCCAGCATTTT.